This T cell receptor (beta chain) was sequenced in a study of blood T cell repertoires in COVID-19. Overall study context: From T cells, B-cell-depleted T cells, or PBMCs came the material, which was cDNA or gDNA.

The CDR3 has 15 residues. The germline V gene has CDR1 MNHEY and CDR2 SVGAGI. V trimming: 2 bases; J trimming: 2 bases; junction bases outside the gene matches: 3. In the original processing: Cell counts per sample came from amplifying reference gene primers. Profiling relied on immunoSEQ multiplex PCR, and the TCRdb table lists in-frame clones only, not all of them. V, J and clone size are taken as reported in that table, and D and trimming were inferred from the DNA itself. Here the sample spans 25,000 to 30,000 clones, around 81% being singletons. J is TRBJ2-3 and V is TRBV6-5; 8 nucleotides align to TRBD2. This TCR was sampled from a man aged 70 or older with acute or convalescent COVID-19. Material for sequencing was peripheral blood. The CDR3, as DNA: TGTGCCAGCAGTTACGGGCGGGGGGTCACAGATACGCAGTATTTT. Translation: CASSYGRGVTDTQYF.